Sequencing of this T cell receptor (beta chain) was carried out in a study of CD8+CD57+ T cells in acquired aplastic anemia. V was clipped by 4 bases and J by 3 bases; unmatched bases: 13. The CDR3 runs to 16 residues. The V gene's germline CDR1 is SGDLS and CDR2 YYNGEE. It was genomic DNA that served as the template for profiling TCR beta VDJ and CDR3. Each CDR3 protein is one row after TCRdb ran MiXCR on the reads. The sample lists more than 40,000 distinct CDR3 sequences, around 72% occurring once. The chain couples TRBV9 to TRBJ2-7; 7 bases are a match to TRBD1. The material sequenced was sorted CD4+, CD8+, or CD8+CD57+ T cells (not recorded which) from PBMCs. This clonotype originated in a human donor in good health, serving as a control. The CDR3 reads CASSSRSGTDIYEQYF. In DNA, the CDR3 is TGTGCCAGCAGCTCCCGCTCCGGGACAGATATCTACGAGCAGTACTTC. Looking up the rest from reference TRBV9 and TRBJ2-7 gives the full variable domain: DSGVTQTPKHLITATGQRVTLRCSPRSGDLSVYWYQQSLDQGLQFLIQYYNGEERAKGNILERFSAQQFPDLHSELNLSSLELGDSALYFCASSSRSGTDIYEQYFGPGTRLTVT.